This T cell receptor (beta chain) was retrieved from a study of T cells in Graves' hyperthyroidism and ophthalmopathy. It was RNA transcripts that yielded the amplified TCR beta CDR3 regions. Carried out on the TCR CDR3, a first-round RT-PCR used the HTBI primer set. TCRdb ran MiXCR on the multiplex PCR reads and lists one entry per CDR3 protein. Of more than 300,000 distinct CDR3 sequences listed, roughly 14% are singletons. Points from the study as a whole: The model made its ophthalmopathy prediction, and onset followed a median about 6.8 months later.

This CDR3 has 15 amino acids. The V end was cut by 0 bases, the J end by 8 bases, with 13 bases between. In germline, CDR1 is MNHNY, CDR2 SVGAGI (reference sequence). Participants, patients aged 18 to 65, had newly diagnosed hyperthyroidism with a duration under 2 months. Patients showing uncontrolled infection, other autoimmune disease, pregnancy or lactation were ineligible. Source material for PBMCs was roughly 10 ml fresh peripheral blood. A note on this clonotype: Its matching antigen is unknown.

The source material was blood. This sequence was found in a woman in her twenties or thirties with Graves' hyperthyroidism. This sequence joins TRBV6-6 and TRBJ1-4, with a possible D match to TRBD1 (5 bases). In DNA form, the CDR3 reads TGTGCCAGCAGTTACTCCAGGGTCTCGCGGGAAAAACTGTTTTTT. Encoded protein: CASSYSRVSREKLFF.